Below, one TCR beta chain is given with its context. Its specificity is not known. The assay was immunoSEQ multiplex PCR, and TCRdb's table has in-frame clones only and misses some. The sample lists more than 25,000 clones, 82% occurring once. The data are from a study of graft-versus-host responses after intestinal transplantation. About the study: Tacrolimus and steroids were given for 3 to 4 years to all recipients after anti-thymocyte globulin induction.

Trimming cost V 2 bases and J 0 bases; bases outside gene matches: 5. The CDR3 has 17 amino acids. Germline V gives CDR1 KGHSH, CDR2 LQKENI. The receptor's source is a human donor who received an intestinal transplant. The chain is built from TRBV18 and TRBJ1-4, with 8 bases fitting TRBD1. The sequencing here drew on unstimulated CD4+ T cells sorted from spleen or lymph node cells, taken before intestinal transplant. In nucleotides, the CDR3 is TGTGCCAGCTCACCAGGGGGACAGGACCCAACTAATGAAAAACTGTTTTTT. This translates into CASSPGGQDPTNEKLFF. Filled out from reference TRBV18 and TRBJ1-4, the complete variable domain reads NAGVMQNPRHLVRRRGQEARLRCSPMKGHSHVYWYRQLPEEGLKFMVYLQKENIIDESGMPKERFSAEFPKEGPSILRIQQVVRGDSAAYFCASSPGGQDPTNEKLFFGSGTQLSVL.